The source of this TCR beta chain is a study of early T cells in non-severe SARS-CoV-2 infection. General study results and limits: The VDJdb matching leaned toward anti-spike CD8 responses and overlooked private and CD4 specificities.

TCRdb redid the calling of the 5' RACE reads with MiXCR, one entry per CDR3 protein. Of about 98,000 distinct CDR3 sequences listed, about an eighth are singletons. The CDR3 spans 14 residues. Looked up from germline, CDR1 is MRHNA and CDR2 is SNTAGT. J lost 4 bases, V lost 3 bases, and 4 bases had no gene match. For this clonotype: Antigen specificity is unknown.

The J gene is TRBJ2-3, the V gene TRBV6-4; 7 nucleotides line up with TRBD1. This receptor was obtained from an adult who was a healthcare worker with PCR-confirmed SARS-CoV-2 infection or an uninfected control (not recorded which). The sequenced sample was whole blood. The CDR3 region has the DNA TGTGCCAGCAGTGAGAGGCAGGGGGCAGATACGCAGTATTTT. Its protein product is CASSERQGADTQYF.